This TCR beta chain was obtained from a study of cytotoxic CD8 clonotypes in ibrutinib-treated CLL. Study context: The patient breakdown showed more than nine relapsed/refractory and under 16 treatment-naive cases, with fewer than 18 IGHV unmutated. Following a median roughly 13 months of treatment, with a range of 6 to 36, response samples were taken.

Generated by immunoSEQ multiplex PCR, the TCRdb table keeps only in-frame clones and is missing some. The sample lists approximately 350,000 clones, 67% occurring once. The CDR3 has 17 amino acids. V was shortened by 0 bases and J by 8 bases, with 20 bases between the two germline ends. Germline CDR1 reads LGHNA; CDR2 reads YSLEER. This chain connects TRBV4-3 to TRBJ2-1; tentatively, D is TRBD2 (6 bases). This receptor was taken from a human donor with chronic lymphocytic leukemia. Sequencing was performed on PBMCs, taken after 36 months of ibrutinib treatment. The CDR3 region has the DNA TGCGCCAGCAGCCAAGACGGGAGCGGGTTTGTGGCCGATGAGCAGTTCTTC. Its protein product is CASSQDGSGFVADEQFF.